Sequencing of this T cell receptor beta chain was carried out in a study of long-term antiretroviral therapy in people with HIV. Study results and limitations: Pre-ART expanded TRB clones stayed dominant throughout, though often decreasing after ART.

Version v3.0 of the immunoSEQ assay was performed at survey level. TCRdb's copy holds only in-frame clones and misses some; the assay was immunoSEQ multiplex PCR. The sample records over 7,000 clones, roughly 82% being singletons. A remark on this clone: What it binds is not known.

The input for sequencing was unsorted PBMCs, taken 0.1 years after starting antiretroviral therapy. The receptor was isolated from a man aged 40-49 years with HIV.

CDR3 sequence (DNA): TGTGCCACCAGCAGAGCCCGGGGGTTGGGGGCATACTATGGCTACACCTTC. Its protein is CATSRARGLGAYYGYTF. The rearrangement links TRBV15 to TRBJ1-2; D might be TRBD1 (6 bases). Germline loops: CDR1 LNHNV, CDR2 YYDKDF (reference sequence). The CDR3 is 17 residues long. V gave up 1 base and J gave up 3 bases, with 18 bases separating them.